This record looks at one T cell receptor beta chain sequence and its context. Sequenced by immunoSEQ multiplex PCR; TCRdb stores in-frame clones only, minus some. The sample has over 850,000 clones, more than 75% seen once. Germline CDR1 and CDR2: SGHAT and FQNNGV. This CDR3 region has 15 residues. Germline trimming cut 5 bases from V and 6 bases from J; bases unmatched to any gene: 9. Adult Caucasians living in Nashville, Tennessee made up all of the donors. The sample originates from a study of shared clonotypes between healthy human individuals. Sequences were obtained from memory CD4+ T cells from PBMCs. Specified subset: CD45RA-negative fraction. The receptor was derived from a man between 18 and 35 years old in good health. Some clones in this sample may be carry-over from other donors' samples. V usage is TRBV11-2 and J usage is TRBJ1-2, with 10 bases fitting TRBD1. CDR3: CASSPTGGANDGYTF. DNA of the CDR3: TGTGCCAGCAGCCCGACAGGGGGCGCTAATGATGGCTACACCTTC.